The 27 T cell receptor beta chains presented below share a single source sample, sequenced in a study of cytomegalovirus exposure and HLA in healthy donors. PCR primers comprised 60 Vbeta and 13 Jbeta primers. Method: immunoSEQ multiplex PCR; TCRdb's copy keeps in-frame clones and lacks some. Among 140,000 to 150,000 clones listed, 79% were seen once. Sample: PBMCs. The origin of the receptors is a middle-aged woman in good health and CMV-seropositive.

The chain uses TRBV5-1 and TRBJ2-5, with 7 bases fitting TRBD2. V trimming: 4 bases; J trimming: 4 bases; junction bases outside the gene matches: 10. The CDR3 runs to 15 residues. Germline V lookup: CDR1 SGHRS, CDR2 YFSETQ. The CDR3 DNA reads as TGCGCCAGCAGCCGCCAACACGGGGGGATAGAGACCCAGTACTTC. This sequence encodes CASSRQHGGIETQYF. The variable domain in full, completed from reference TRBV5-1 and TRBJ2-5, reads KAGVTQTPRYLIKTRGQQVTLSCSPISGHRSVSWYQQTPGQGLQFLFEYFSETQRNKGNFPGRFSGRQFSNSRSEMNVSTLELGDSALYLCASSRQHGGIETQYFGPGTRLLVL.

The rearrangement uses TRBV18 and TRBJ2-2, with D hard to call. Trimming removed 6 bases at V and 0 bases at J, with 11 bases between. Per the germline V gene, CDR1 is KGHSH and CDR2 is LQKENI. This CDR3 has 15 residues. CDR3 sequence (DNA): TGTGCCAGCTCCTCCCAACGGTCGAACACCGGGGAGCTGTTTTTT. Translating it yields CASSSQRSNTGELFF.

The sample holds one count of this clone. This sequence joins TRBV28 and TRBJ1-2; no clear D gene. CDR1 MDHEN and CDR2 SYDVKM come from the germline V gene. Trimming took 6 bases from V and 7 from J, leaving 15 bases between them. The CDR3 spans 13 residues. CDR3 sequence reads: CASRTGSLFGYTF. CDR3 sequence (DNA): TGTGCCAGCAGAACCGGGAGCCTTTTTGGCTACACCTTC.

The CDR3 sequence is CASRNGGADTQYF. The CDR3, as DNA: TGTGCCAGCAGGAACGGGGGGGCAGATACGCAGTATTTT. This chain uses TRBV6-1 with TRBJ2-3; TRBD2 matches at 8 bases. The germline V gene encodes CDR1 MNHNS and CDR2 SASEGT. The CDR3 is made up of 13 amino acids. Trimming at V came to 6 bases and at J to 4 bases, leaving 3 bases not matched to a gene.

This clone has a handful of counts. The V gene is TRBV10-3, the J gene TRBJ1-3; no clear D. The germline V gene has CDR1 ENHRY and CDR2 SYGVKD. This CDR3 spans 13 amino acids. Trimming shortened V by 2 bases and J by 2 bases, and 4 bases separated the two germline ends. CDR3 DNA: TGTGCCATCAGTGAGGACACTGGAAACACCATATATTTT. It translates to CAISEDTGNTIYF.

The gene calls are TRBV15 and TRBJ2-2, with 11 bases aligning to TRBD1. Germline V gives CDR1 LNHNV, CDR2 YYDKDF (reference sequence). Trimming cost V 4 bases and J 5 bases; bases outside gene matches: 6. CDR3 size: 16 residues. The CDR3 DNA is TGTGCCACCAGCACGTGGACAGGGGGCTATACCGGGGAGCTGTTTTTT. Translated: CATSTWTGGYTGELFF.

This chain links TRBV7-7 with TRBJ2-5, with 7 bases aligning to TRBD1. Germline V gene data show CDR1 as SSHAT and CDR2 as FNYEAQ (reference sequence). Trimming cost V 5 bases and J 2 bases; bases outside gene matches: 5. The CDR3 covers 14 residues. The CDR3 DNA sequence: TGTGCCAGCAGCCTGCAGGGGGTGCAAGAGACCCAGTACTTC. It specifies CASSLQGVQETQYF.

The gene calls are TRBV28 and TRBJ1-5; unclear D gene. The CDR3 totals 15 residues. The V and J ends lost 4 bases and 3 bases respectively, with 13 bases between them. In germline, CDR1 is MDHEN, CDR2 SYDVKM. CDR3 region: CASSSLRSPNQPQHF. The CDR3 nucleotides are TGTGCCAGCAGTTCGCTCCGGAGCCCCAATCAGCCCCAGCATTTT.

This chain uses TRBV5-1 with TRBJ2-1; 9 nucleotides match TRBD2. This CDR3 has 17 residues. Unmatched junction bases numbered 9, after V lost 0 bases and J lost 5 bases. Germline CDR1 and CDR2: SGHRS and YFSETQ. As DNA, the CDR3 is TGCGCCAGCAGCTTGGCCCCACTAGCGGGCGCCCACAATGAGCAGTTCTTC. Its protein is CASSLAPLAGAHNEQFF.

This chain joins TRBV6-5 and TRBJ2-7; 8 bases match TRBD1. From germline, CDR1 is MNHEY and CDR2 SVGAGI. The CDR3 totals 14 residues. The ends lost 5 bases at V and 0 bases at J; junction bases unmatched: 3. The CDR3: CASSRDRSSYEQYF. The CDR3 region has the DNA TGTGCCAGCAGTCGGGACAGGAGCTCCTACGAGCAGTACTTC.

The gene calls are TRBV6-1 and TRBJ1-4; 9 positions agree with TRBD1. The CDR3 contains 16 residues. Germline V gene data show CDR1 as MNHNS and CDR2 as SASEGT. Germline trimming cut 0 bases from V and 7 bases from J; bases unmatched to any gene: 6. Here the CDR3 DNA reads TGTGCCAGCAGTGAAGCTGCCCGGACAGGGGTTGAAAAACTGTTTTTT. Its translation is CASSEAARTGVEKLFF.

This chain joins TRBV6-1 and TRBJ2-5; TRBD1 agrees at 9 bases. V trimming: 6 bases; J trimming: 4 bases; junction bases outside the gene matches: 6. Germline V CDR1 and CDR2: MNHNS, SASEGT. The length of the CDR3 is 14 residues. This chain's CDR3 is CASRKGQGGETQYF. The CDR3 nucleotides are TGTGCCAGCAGAAAGGGACAGGGAGGAGAGACCCAGTACTTC.

The genes are TRBV6-1 and TRBJ2-1; TRBD2 agrees at 7 bases. Germline CDR1 and CDR2: MNHNS and SASEGT. Trimming at V came to 5 bases and at J to 4 bases, leaving 8 bases not matched to a gene. CDR3 length: 15 amino acids. The CDR3 DNA sequence: TGTGCCAGCAGTTGGGCAGGACTAGGGTACAATGAGCAGTTCTTC. It encodes CASSWAGLGYNEQFF.

This chain links TRBV6-1 with TRBJ1-2; 11 nucleotides align to TRBD1. CDR1 is MNHNS and CDR2 is SASEGT in the germline V gene. The CDR3 runs to 15 residues. The V gene end was trimmed by 2 bases and the J gene end by 6 bases; junction bases not matched to a gene: 5. This CDR3 is CASSESGQGADGYTF. The CDR3 DNA reads TGTGCCAGCAGTGAATCCGGACAGGGGGCGGATGGCTACACCTTC.

This clone was picked up a small number of times. The V call is TRBV10-3, the J call TRBJ2-3; possibly TRBD2 for D (6 bases). Germline V gene data show CDR1 as ENHRY and CDR2 as SYGVKD. The CDR3 has 15 amino acids. V dropped 8 bases and J dropped 2 bases, with 17 bases sitting between them. CDR3 loop: CAILSGSGSTDTQYF. As DNA, the CDR3 is TGTGCCATCCTCTCGGGTAGCGGTTCCACAGATACGCAGTATTTT.

This chain links TRBV7-9 with TRBJ1-2; no clear D. Between the trimmed V and J ends, which lost 1 base and 9 bases, there was a span of 9 bases. Germline V gene data show CDR1 as SEHNR and CDR2 as FQNEAQ (reference sequence). The CDR3 is 12 residues long. CDR3 nucleotides: TGTGCCAGCAGCTTAGGGGCTCGGAGCTACACCTTC. Residues: CASSLGARSYTF.

The V and J genes are TRBV7-9 and TRBJ1-2; a weak D match, TRBD1 (6 bases). V gave up 4 bases and J gave up 2 bases, with 17 bases separating them. CDR3 length equals 16 residues. The germline gives CDR1 SEHNR, CDR2 FQNEAQ (reference sequence). CDR3 in amino acids: CASSSTAATGNYGYTF. DNA of the CDR3: TGTGCCAGCAGCTCTACCGCCGCTACAGGGAACTATGGCTACACCTTC.

The rearrangement joins TRBV27 to TRBJ1-6, with 7 bases fitting TRBD1. The V and J ends lost 2 bases and 11 bases, in that order; junction bases with no gene match: 18. CDR3 length equals 18 residues. CDR1 is MNHEY, CDR2 SMNVEV, per germline (reference sequence). CDR3 coding DNA: TGTGCCAGCAGTTTAGGCATCAGGACAGGTGGCACAGGGGCACCCCTCCACTTT. Its protein product is CASSLGIRTGGTGAPLHF.

The V gene is TRBV29-1, the J gene TRBJ2-1; 11 bases match TRBD2. The CDR3 totals 16 residues. Germline V gives CDR1 SQVTM, CDR2 ANQGSEA. V lost 7 bases to trimming and J lost 8 bases; unmatched junction nucleotides: 16. The CDR3 sequence is CSAGGPIAGGQHEQFF. The CDR3 coding sequence is TGCAGCGCCGGGGGCCCGATAGCGGGGGGGCAACATGAGCAGTTCTTC.

As to this clone: Other nucleotide sequences from this sample produce the same CDR3. The genes are TRBV5-1 and TRBJ1-6; 9 bases are shared with TRBD1. The J segment lost 6 bases and the V segment lost 4 bases, leaving 5 bases of the junction unmatched. This CDR3 has 15 amino acids. The germline CDR1 and CDR2 sequences are SGHRS and YFSETQ. As DNA, the CDR3 is TGCGCCAGCAGCGAACAGGGGGCGGGTAATTCACCCCTCCACTTT. Protein: CASSEQGAGNSPLHF.

The rearrangement uses TRBV4-1 and TRBJ1-5; 7 nucleotides align to TRBD1. Per the germline V gene, CDR1 is MGHRA and CDR2 is YSYEKL. The trim removed 2 bases at V and 6 bases at J, leaving 1 base unmatched. CDR3 length equals 13 residues. CDR3 DNA: TGCGCCAGCAGCCAACCAGGGGGTCAGCCCCAGCATTTT. Encoded protein: CASSQPGGQPQHF.

V and J are TRBV2 and TRBJ2-7, with unresolved D. Germline V gene sequence: CDR1 SNHLY, CDR2 FYNNEI. This CDR3 comprises 12 residues. With 2 bases removed from V and 6 bases from J, the gap between germline ends came to 8 bases. The CDR3 coding sequence is TGTGCCAGCAGTGAACTAGTGGGCGAGCAGTACTTC. Translated, it gives CASSELVGEQYF. Full variable domain (missing parts from reference TRBV2 and TRBJ2-7): EPEVTQTPSHQVTQMGQEVILRCVPISNHLYFYWYRQILGQKVEFLVSFYNNEISEKSEIFDDQFSVERPDGSNFTLKIRSTKLEDSAMYFCASSELVGEQYFGPGTRLTVT.

The chain combines TRBV6-5 with TRBJ1-1; TRBD1 might be the D (6 bases). The CDR3 contains 13 residues. CDR1 MNHEY and CDR2 SVGAGI come from the germline V gene. The V end lost 0 bases, the J end lost 4 bases, and 6 bases lay between the germline ends. The CDR3 spells CASSYSGGTEAFF. The CDR3 DNA reads as TGTGCCAGCAGTTACTCAGGGGGCACTGAAGCTTTCTTT.

This chain's CDR3 is CASSPPPGKGTDKDLETQYF. The CDR3 DNA reads TGTGCCAGCTCACCACCGCCTGGAAAAGGGACAGACAAAGACCTAGAGACCCAGTACTTC. J is TRBJ2-5 and V is TRBV18, with 7 bases matching TRBD1. J lost 4 bases, V lost 0 bases, and 20 bases had no gene match. CDR1 and CDR2 from the germline V gene are KGHSH and LQKENI. CDR3 size: 20 residues.

The rearrangement links TRBV19 to TRBJ1-1; D is ambiguous. Trimming pared 6 bases from V and 0 bases from J, leaving 17 bases between. The CDR3 covers 16 residues. Germline V lookup: CDR1 LNHDA, CDR2 SQIVND (reference sequence). CDR3 region: CASRFIEGSMNTEAFF. The CDR3 nucleotides are TGTGCCAGTAGATTCATTGAGGGATCCATGAACACTGAAGCTTTCTTT.

A remark on this clone: The same CDR3 can be traced to other DNA sequences in this sample. The J gene is TRBJ2-1, the V gene TRBV19; 10 nucleotides line up with TRBD2. The CDR3 extends over 15 amino acids. The germline V gene encodes CDR1 LNHDA and CDR2 SQIVND (reference sequence). V gave up 3 bases and J gave up 6 bases; unmatched junction bases: 5. Written as DNA, the CDR3 is TGTGCCAGTAGTATTTTAGCGGGGGGATCCAATGAGCAGTTCTTC. Its translation is CASSILAGGSNEQFF.

This rearrangement joins TRBV2 to TRBJ1-2; D uncertain. CDR1 and CDR2 (germline): SNHLY, FYNNEI. V was clipped by 2 bases and J by 4 bases, with 23 bases between them. The CDR3 has 18 amino acids. The CDR3 loop is CASSEQALVKAVSYGYTF. The CDR3 nucleotides read TGTGCCAGCAGTGAACAGGCTTTGGTCAAAGCCGTGAGCTATGGCTACACCTTC.